These 26 T cell receptor beta chains originate from one sample sequenced in a study of cytomegalovirus exposure and HLA in healthy donors. Here immunoSEQ multiplex PCR was the method, and the copy in TCRdb shows in-frame clones only, minus some. Seen here are 220,000 or so clones, less than 85% observed once, and the top ten hold roughly 5.4%. Sequenced input: PBMCs. The receptor source for this set is a woman between 18 and 30 years old in good health and CMV-seronegative.

CDR3 protein: CASSSQGGVVETQYF. The CDR3 DNA follows: TGTGCCAGCAGCTCACAAGGGGGGGTAGTGGAGACCCAGTACTTC. The V gene is TRBV5-4, the J gene TRBJ2-5, with a possible D match to TRBD2 (7 bases). Trimming shortened V by 3 bases and J by 5 bases, and 17 bases separated the two germline ends. Germline V gives CDR1 SGHNT, CDR2 YYREEE (reference sequence). CDR3 size: 15 residues.

The sample holds one count of this clone. The V gene is TRBV5-1, the J gene TRBJ2-3; D unclear. Germline V gives CDR1 SGHRS, CDR2 YFSETQ. The CDR3 has 13 residues. Between the trimmed V and J ends, which lost 1 base and 4 bases, there was a span of 7 bases. The CDR3 nucleotides are TGCGCCAGCAGCTTGAGCGTAGCAGATACGCAGTATTTT. This translates into CASSLSVADTQYF.

The chain combines TRBV15 with TRBJ1-6; D is unresolved. This CDR3 comprises 14 residues. Per the germline V gene, CDR1 is LNHNV and CDR2 is YYDKDF (reference sequence). V was clipped by 8 bases and J by 6 bases, with 14 bases between them. The CDR3 reads CATGKDGPNSPLHF. CDR3 DNA: TGTGCCACCGGGAAGGACGGCCCTAATTCACCCCTCCACTTT.

The chain couples TRBV4-2 to TRBJ1-3; D is perhaps TRBD1 (5 bases). The germline V gene has CDR1 LGHNA and CDR2 YNFKEQ. Trimming shortened V by 7 bases and J by 2 bases, and 15 bases separated the two germline ends. The CDR3 runs to 15 residues. In DNA, the CDR3 is TGTGCCAGCACCCCCAATGGGGCTGCTGGAAACACCATATATTTT. Translation: CASTPNGAAGNTIYF.

The chain's CDR3 is CASSQDGNRDTEAFF. The CDR3, as DNA: TGCGCCAGCAGCCAAGACGGCAACAGGGACACTGAAGCTTTCTTT. The V gene is TRBV4-1, the J gene TRBJ1-1, with D possibly being TRBD1 (6 bases). This CDR3 spans 15 amino acids. V was trimmed by 0 bases and J by 3 bases, leaving 11 bases between them. Germline loops: CDR1 MGHRA, CDR2 YSYEKL.

J is TRBJ2-1 and V is TRBV20-1; D is unresolved. The V gene lost 2 bases and the J gene lost 9 bases, with 5 bases spanning the gap. CDR1 is DFQATT, CDR2 SNEGSKA, per germline (reference sequence). This CDR3 comprises 10 residues. The CDR3 DNA sequence: TGCAGTGCTAGATCCATTGAGCAGTTCTTC. It encodes CSARSIEQFF.

Points on this clone: Other nucleotide sequences in the sample specify the same CDR3. The chain has TRBV5-1 and TRBJ2-5; D gene ambiguous. The germline CDR1 and CDR2 sequences are SGHRS and YFSETQ. CDR3 length: 13 residues. V was clipped by 0 bases and J by 5 bases, with 8 bases between them. Here the CDR3 DNA reads TGCGCCAGCAGCTTGGGTGGTGGGGAGACCCAGTACTTC. Its protein product is CASSLGGGETQYF.

J is TRBJ2-1 and V is TRBV10-3, with a tentative D call TRBD2 (6 bases). Germline V gene lookup returns CDR1 ENHRY and CDR2 SYGVKD. The CDR3 contains 16 residues. Trimming stripped 8 bases from V and 5 bases from J, with 22 bases between. The CDR3 region is CAIGEEWVTKDNEQFF. CDR3 DNA: TGTGCCATCGGGGAGGAATGGGTCACAAAGGACAATGAGCAGTTCTTC.

The rearrangement uses TRBV9 and TRBJ2-1; 11 bases match TRBD1. The CDR3 has 16 amino acids. The junction had 2 bases not matched to a gene; V was cut back by 0 bases and J by 3 bases. The germline V gene encodes CDR1 SGDLS and CDR2 YYNGEE. For the CDR3, the DNA is TGTGCCAGCAGCGTAGCCGGGACAGGGGGCTACAATGAGCAGTTCTTC. Amino acids: CASSVAGTGGYNEQFF.

The chain has TRBV11-2 and TRBJ2-7; D remains unclear. Trimming took 1 base from V and 0 from J, leaving 10 bases between them. CDR1 and CDR2 from the germline V gene are SGHAT and FQNNGV. CDR3 length: 15 residues. The CDR3 spells CASSLGQRSSYEQYF. CDR3 sequence (DNA): TGTGCCAGCAGCTTAGGGCAGCGAAGCTCCTACGAGCAGTACTTC.

The rearrangement links TRBV5-6 to TRBJ2-3; D is undetermined. Germline lookup yields CDR1 SGHDT and CDR2 YYEEEE. The CDR3 length is 13 residues. The V and J ends lost 2 bases and 1 base respectively, with 5 bases between them. DNA for the CDR3: TGTGCCAGCAGCTTCCAGGGCACAGATACGCAGTATTTT. This encodes CASSFQGTDTQYF. The complete variable domain, with remaining parts taken from reference TRBV5-6 and TRBJ2-3, reads DAGVTQSPTHLIKTRGQQVTLRCSPKSGHDTVSWYQQALGQGPQFIFQYYEEEERQRGNFPDRFSGHQFPNYSSELNVNALLLGDSALYLCASSFQGTDTQYFGPGTRLTVL.

Only a few counts were recorded for this clone. The CDR3 nucleotides are TGTGCCAGCAGTGGACAGGTCGGTGGTGGCAATCAGCCCCAGCATTTT. Translating it yields CASSGQVGGGNQPQHF. The chain couples TRBV6-1 to TRBJ1-5; D perhaps matches TRBD1 (6 bases). V lost 4 bases to trimming and J lost 2 bases, with 15 bases between them. Germline CDR1 and CDR2: MNHNS and SASEGT. The CDR3 sequence is 16 residues long.

The chain links TRBV25-1 to TRBJ1-6; TRBD1 is a possible D gene (5 bases). This CDR3 has 14 amino acids. Trimming pared 2 bases from V and 8 bases from J, leaving 10 bases between. Looked up from germline, CDR1 is MGHDK and CDR2 is SYGVNS. CDR3 nucleotide sequence: TGTGCCAGCAGTGAAGAGGGGAGGGATTCACCCCTCCACTTT. It translates to CASSEEGRDSPLHF.

This chain joins TRBV9 and TRBJ2-1; 14 positions match TRBD2. Germline CDR1 and CDR2: SGDLS and YYNGEE. The CDR3 extends over 14 amino acids. Losses at the gene ends were 5 bases for V and 7 bases for J; bases not matched to a gene: 2. CDR3 region: CASSGTSGSNEQFF. The CDR3 DNA reads as TGTGCCAGCAGTGGGACTAGCGGGAGTAATGAGCAGTTCTTC.

This clone was seen a few times. The V gene is TRBV5-1, the J gene TRBJ1-5, with TRBD1 as a possible D gene (6 bases). V was trimmed by 4 bases and J by 0 bases, leaving 14 bases between them. The CDR3 loop spans 16 amino acids. Looked up from germline, CDR1 is SGHRS and CDR2 is YFSETQ. CDR3 nucleotides: TGCGCCAGCAGCCCTACAGGGCCTTATAGCAATCAGCCCCAGCATTTT. Translation gives CASSPTGPYSNQPQHF.

The chain has TRBV5-1 and TRBJ1-2; 8 bases fit TRBD1. The CDR3 covers 13 residues. Germline V gene data show CDR1 as SGHRS and CDR2 as YFSETQ. Trimming took 4 bases from V and 6 from J; bases not matched to a gene: 5. CDR3: CASSIRGLDGYTF. CDR3 bases: TGCGCCAGCAGCATCAGGGGGCTGGATGGCTACACCTTC.

This clone was counted only a few times. Written as DNA, the CDR3 is TGCGCCAGCAGCTATGACACCGGGGAGCTGTTTTTT. Its translation: CASSYDTGELFF. The chain links TRBV5-1 to TRBJ2-2; D is unclear. Trimming stripped 3 bases from V and 3 bases from J, with 3 bases between. Germline V CDR1 and CDR2: SGHRS, YFSETQ. CDR3 size: 12 residues.

This clone came up a few times. CDR3 loop: CASSFPIGGTVNTEAFF. The CDR3 nucleotides are TGTGCCAGCAGTTTCCCCATTGGAGGGACGGTGAACACTGAAGCTTTCTTT. The rearrangement uses TRBV28 and TRBJ1-1; a possible D gene is TRBD1 (5 bases). This CDR3 comprises 17 residues. Trimming pared 3 bases from V and 0 bases from J, leaving 17 bases between. Germline CDR1 reads MDHEN; CDR2 reads SYDVKM.

In regard to this clone: The same CDR3 also results from other DNA sequences found in this sample. The genes are TRBV7-6 and TRBJ1-3; D unresolved. The length of the CDR3 is 13 residues. Between the trimmed V and J ends, which lost 2 bases and 0 bases, there was a span of 2 bases. Germline lookup yields CDR1 SGHVS and CDR2 FNYEAQ. The DNA for the CDR3 is TGTGCCAGCAGCTTAAGCTCTGGAAACACCATATATTTT. It translates to CASSLSSGNTIYF.

This clone occurred a few times. This chain uses TRBV6-6 with TRBJ2-7; 10 bases align to TRBD2. In germline, CDR1 is MNHNY, CDR2 SVGAGI (reference sequence). The CDR3 is made up of 15 amino acids. V trimming: 6 bases; J trimming: 1 base; junction bases outside the gene matches: 6. Here the CDR3 DNA reads TGTGCCAGCAGCCAGCGGACTAGCGGATCCTACGAGCAGTACTTC. It specifies CASSQRTSGSYEQYF.

The chain links TRBV5-6 to TRBJ2-2; 8 bases fit TRBD1. V lost 0 bases and J lost 3; bases outside the gene matches: 7. This CDR3 has 17 residues. Germline V gene data show CDR1 as SGHDT and CDR2 as YYEEEE. The CDR3 sequence: CASSLGGGTGHTGELFF. CDR3 nucleotide sequence: TGTGCCAGCAGCTTGGGTGGTGGGACAGGTCACACCGGGGAGCTGTTTTTT.

This sequence joins TRBV4-1 and TRBJ2-7, with 8 bases fitting TRBD2. Losses at the gene ends were 4 bases for V and 2 bases for J; bases not matched to a gene: 7. The length of the CDR3 is 15 residues. The germline gives CDR1 MGHRA, CDR2 YSYEKL. CDR3 protein: CASSRGPSGPYEQYF. In DNA, the CDR3 is TGCGCCAGCAGCCGCGGCCCTAGCGGGCCCTACGAGCAGTACTTC.

This clone was detected only once. V and J are TRBV5-1 and TRBJ2-3; TRBD1 matches at 7 bases. After removal of 0 bases from V and 0 bases from J, the junction contained 7 bases not matched to a gene. Germline lookup yields CDR1 SGHRS and CDR2 YFSETQ. The CDR3 extends over 17 amino acids. CDR3 sequence (DNA): TGCGCCAGCAGCTTGGCAAAATTGACAGGGAGCACAGATACGCAGTATTTT. Its translation is CASSLAKLTGSTDTQYF.

The sample holds a few counts of this clone. The gene calls are TRBV30 and TRBJ2-5; D unresolved. V lost 4 bases and J 1 base, leaving 4 bases between the germline ends. Germline values: CDR1 GTSNPN, CDR2 SVGIG (reference sequence). This CDR3 has 11 residues. The CDR3 nucleotides are TGTGCCTGGACGGCCCAAGAGACCCAGTACTTC. Translated: CAWTAQETQYF. The variable domain in full, with the rest retrieved from reference TRBV30 and TRBJ2-5, is SQTIHQWPATLVQPVGSPLSLECTVEGTSNPNLYWYRQAAGRGLQLLFYSVGIGQISSEVPQNLSASRPQDRQFILSSKKLLLSDSGFYLCAWTAQETQYFGPGTRLLVL.

V and J are TRBV6-1 and TRBJ1-6; 9 bases agree with TRBD1. V lost 6 bases and J lost 6; bases outside the gene matches: 6. Germline assignment: CDR1 MNHNS and CDR2 SASEGT. The CDR3 spans 15 residues. As DNA, the CDR3 is TGTGCCAGCAGCCAGACAGGGGGAAGTAATTCACCCCTCCACTTT. Translation gives CASSQTGGSNSPLHF.

The rearrangement uses TRBV28 and TRBJ2-7, with D possibly called TRBD1 or TRBD2 (5 bases each). Germline CDR1 is MDHEN and CDR2 is SYDVKM. V lost 2 bases and J lost 4, with 12 bases in between. The CDR3 length is 14 residues. This chain's CDR3 is CASSLRGANYEQYF. For the CDR3, the DNA is TGTGCCAGCAGTTTAAGAGGGGCGAATTACGAGCAGTACTTC.